This entry lists 12 T cell receptor beta chains sequenced from one sample in a study of T cells after yellow fever vaccination. TCRdb reprocessed the 5' RACE reads via MiXCR and lists one record per CDR3 protein. The sample shows tens of thousands of distinct CDR3 sequences, 3.5% to 5% of them seen only once. The source material was CD8+ T cells sorted from PBMCs, sampled 5 days after the yellow fever booster vaccination. The receptors come from a man aged 30-40 years who received the YFV17D yellow fever vaccine.

This clonotype was detected a few times. This may be a read error, as it is one base from a much larger clone. V usage is TRBV10-3 and J usage is TRBJ2-5; perhaps TRBD1 as D (5 bases). The length of the CDR3 is 17 residues. CDR1 and CDR2 from the germline V gene are ENHRY and SYGVKD. CDR3 sequence reads: CATSETYIGEGEETQYF. The CDR3 bases are TGTGCCACCAGTGAGACTTACATTGGAGAAGGGGAAGAGACCCAGTACTTC.

This clonotype was counted a few times. The gene calls are TRBV27 and TRBJ2-1, with no clear D. In germline, CDR1 is MNHEY, CDR2 SMNVEV (reference sequence). Trimming removed 8 bases at V and 2 bases at J, with 13 bases between. The CDR3 contains 14 residues. This CDR3 is CASATVAPYNEQFF. The CDR3, as DNA: TGTGCCAGCGCAACAGTGGCGCCCTACAATGAGCAGTTCTTC.

This clonotype appeared many times. CDR3 loop: CASSTRGAGLETQYF. For the CDR3, the DNA is TGTGCCAGCAGCACCCGCGGTGCGGGTCTGGAGACCCAGTACTTC. V gene TRBV7-8 combines with J gene TRBJ2-5; tentatively, D is TRBD2 (5 bases). This CDR3 contains 15 residues. Trimming pared 5 bases from V and 5 bases from J, leaving 18 bases between. Germline CDR1 SGHVS, CDR2 FQNEAQ. Based on the CDR3 plus reference TRBV7-8 and TRBJ2-5, the full variable domain is GAGVSQSPRYKVAKRGQDVALRCDPISGHVSLFWYQQALGQGPEFLTYFQNEAQLDKSGLPSDRFFAERPEGSVSTLKIQRTQQEDSAVYLCASSTRGAGLETQYFGPGTRLLVL.

This clonotype came up many times. This rearrangement joins TRBV13 to TRBJ2-5; D is possibly TRBD1 (6 bases). Germline values: CDR1 PRHDT, CDR2 FYEKMQ (reference sequence). V lost 2 bases to trimming and J lost 4 bases, with 11 bases between them. The CDR3 spans 14 residues. For the CDR3, the DNA is TGTGCCAGCAGCTTAAGAGGGGGAACAGAGACCCAGTACTTC. Translating gives CASSLRGGTETQYF.

This clonotype was picked up many times. The CDR3 sequence is CASSSGSSYEQYF. DNA of the CDR3: TGTGCCAGCAGCTCCGGGTCTTCCTACGAGCAGTACTTC. The V call is TRBV7-9, the J call TRBJ2-7; unclear D gene. V was trimmed by 4 bases and J by 1 base, leaving 8 bases between them. CDR3 length equals 13 residues. The V gene's germline CDR1 is SEHNR and CDR2 FQNEAQ (reference sequence). Using reference TRBV7-9 and TRBJ2-7 for the parts outside the CDR3, the full variable domain is DTGVSQNPRHKITKRGQNVTFRCDPISEHNRLYWYRQTLGQGPEFLTYFQNEAQLEKSRLLSDRFSAERPKGSFSTLEIQRTEQGDSAMYLCASSSGSSYEQYFGPGTRLTVT.

This clonotype was detected many times. The J gene is TRBJ2-7, the V gene TRBV12-3 or TRBV12-4, with D uncertain. This CDR3 is built from 12 residues. Trimming took 3 bases from V and 1 from J, leaving 4 bases between them. The chain's CDR3 is CASSLGSYEQYF. In DNA, the CDR3 is TGTGCCAGCAGTTTGGGGTCCTACGAGCAGTACTTC.

This clonotype was detected ten times or more. The rearrangement links TRBV5-4 to TRBJ2-7; 7 positions agree with TRBD2. J gave up 6 bases and V 2 bases, and 5 bases lay outside the gene matches. CDR1 and CDR2 from the germline V gene are SGHNT and YYREEE (reference sequence). The CDR3 is 13 amino acids. The CDR3 is CASSFLAESEQYF. CDR3 sequence (DNA): TGTGCCAGCAGCTTTCTAGCGGAATCCGAGCAGTACTTC.

This clonotype was seen many times. The J gene is TRBJ2-7, the V gene TRBV20-1; 10 bases match TRBD2. Germline V gene lookup returns CDR1 DFQATT and CDR2 SNEGSKA (reference sequence). This CDR3 has 16 amino acids. V was clipped by 7 bases and J by 6 bases; unmatched bases: 18. CDR3 region: CSVVSASSGRSGEQYF. CDR3 coding DNA: TGCAGTGTAGTTTCGGCGTCTAGCGGGAGATCCGGCGAGCAGTACTTC.

Note on this clonotype: A much larger clone lies a single base off, so this may be a read error. This chain joins TRBV7-9 and TRBJ1-1, with D possibly being TRBD1 (6 bases). This CDR3 contains 13 residues. The germline V gene has CDR1 SEHNR and CDR2 FQNEAQ (reference sequence). Trimming cost V 6 bases and J 6 bases, with 14 bases left between them. In DNA form, the CDR3 reads TGTGCCAGCAGATTACCGGGGGCCGCTGAAGCTTTCTTT. Translated, it gives CASRLPGAAEAFF.

This clonotype was detected a few times. A much bigger clone sits one base away, suggesting this may be a read error. The chain recombines TRBV27 with TRBJ2-1; tentatively, D is TRBD2 (5 bases). V was cut by 0 bases and J by 8 bases, with 14 bases left in between. The CDR3 length is 15 residues. CDR1 and CDR2 (germline): MNHEY, SMNVEV (reference sequence). The CDR3 is CASSLSGSSFYEQFF. CDR3 sequence (DNA): TGTGCCAGCAGTTTATCGGGGAGTTCTTTCTATGAGCAGTTCTTC.

Many counts were recorded for this clonotype. The chain carries TRBV21-1 and TRBJ2-5; the D call in the table, TRBD1, was not verified against the DNA. TRBV21-1 has pseudogene status. This CDR3 spans 16 amino acids. This CDR3 reads CASSNSWGFLQETQYF. The CDR3 DNA is TGTGCCAGCAGCAACTCATGGGGGTTCCTTCAAGAGACCCAGTACTTC.

This clonotype was observed many times. The rearrangement joins TRBV12-3 or TRBV12-4 to TRBJ2-5, with D perhaps TRBD2 (5 bases). The CDR3 sequence is 13 residues long. V dropped 4 bases and J dropped 5 bases, with 11 bases sitting between them. The CDR3 protein is CASSYGGGETQYF. The CDR3 nucleotides read TGTGCCAGCAGTTATGGTGGCGGGGAGACCCAGTACTTC.